The rows below give T cell receptor beta chains drawn from one sample of a study of CD8+CD57+ T cells in acquired aplastic anemia. TCRdb reanalysed the reads using MiXCR and keeps one entry per CDR3 protein. In the table there are roughly 250,000 distinct CDR3 sequences, more than 45% of which are singletons. The source material was sorted CD4+, CD8+, or CD8+CD57+ T cells (not recorded which) from PBMCs. Every receptor here comes from a human donor with aplastic anemia. The CDR3 runs from the conserved cysteine through the conserved F or W. A D gene is named only where the DNA matches it firmly. A row's size may be missing; if present it is once, few, many or a size class.

abundance	v_gene	d_gene	j_gene	CDR3nt	CDR3aa
many	TRBV9	TRBD1	TRBJ1-1	TGTGCCAGCAGCGTAGTACAGGGGAAGACTGAAGCTTTCTTT	CASSVVQGKTEAFF
few	TRBV6-2/TRBV6-3	TRBD2	TRBJ2-2	TGTGCCAGCAGTACGCGCGGGACTAGCGAAGTCGGGGAGCTGTTTTTT	CASSTRGTSEVGELFF
many	TRBV9	-	TRBJ1-2	TGTGCCAGCGAGCGGTCGGAGGGCTACACCTTC	CASERSEGYTF
few	TRBV20-1	-	TRBJ2-5	TGCAGTGCTAGGATGGCAGGGGAGACCCAGTACTTC	CSARMAGETQYF
-	TRBV20-1	-	TRBJ1-4	TGCAGTGCTAGATTGGGAAATGAAAAACTGTTTTTT	CSARLGNEKLFF
-	TRBV4-3	-	TRBJ1-6	TGCGCCAGCAGCCAAGATCCTTCCCATGAACGGGGTTATAATTCACCCCTCCACTTT	CASSQDPSHERGYNSPLHF
-	TRBV29-1	-	TRBJ2-5	TGCAGCGTCGCGCTAGCGCAAGAGACCCAGTACTTC	CSVALAQETQYF
-	TRBV20-1	-	TRBJ2-1	TGCAGTGCTAGAAGAAGTGAGAATGAGCAGTTCTTC	CSARRSENEQFF
-	TRBV29-1	-	TRBJ1-6	TGCAGCGTTGATGAGGGAGGTCGTGGTAATTCACCCCTCCACTTT	CSVDEGGRGNSPLHF
-	TRBV14	-	TRBJ2-5	TGTGCCAGCAGCCCCCAGCCAGGACAAGAGACCCAGTACTTC	CASSPQPGQETQYF
-	TRBV20-1	TRBD2	TRBJ2-7	TGCAGTGCTAGGCTAGCGGGGGCCTACGAGCAGTACTTC	CSARLAGAYEQYF
-	TRBV10-2	-	TRBJ1-1	TGCGCCAGCAGTGAGTTCGCAGGGGCAGACATGAACACTGAAGCTTTCTTT	CASSEFAGADMNTEAFF
many	TRBV24-1	TRBD1	TRBJ2-5	TGTGCCACCAGTGCGACAGGGGGCCGGGAGACCCAGTACTTC	CATSATGGRETQYF
-	TRBV6-6	TRBD1	TRBJ1-4	TGTGCCACAAGCGGGACAGGCTCAAATGAAAAACTGTTTTTT	CATSGTGSNEKLFF
-	TRBV12-3/TRBV12-4	-	TRBJ2-1	TGTGCCAGCAGTTTTCAGGAGTACAATGAGCAGTTCTTC	CASSFQEYNEQFF
-	TRBV4-1	-	TRBJ1-1	TGCGCCAGCAGCCAAGGTGGACAGAGCGGCGGCGGGTGGACTGAAGCTTTCTTT	CASSQGGQSGGGWTEAFF
once	TRBV7-9	-	TRBJ2-7	TGTGCCAGCAGCCCCCCCGATAGGTACGAGCAGTACTTC	CASSPPDRYEQYF